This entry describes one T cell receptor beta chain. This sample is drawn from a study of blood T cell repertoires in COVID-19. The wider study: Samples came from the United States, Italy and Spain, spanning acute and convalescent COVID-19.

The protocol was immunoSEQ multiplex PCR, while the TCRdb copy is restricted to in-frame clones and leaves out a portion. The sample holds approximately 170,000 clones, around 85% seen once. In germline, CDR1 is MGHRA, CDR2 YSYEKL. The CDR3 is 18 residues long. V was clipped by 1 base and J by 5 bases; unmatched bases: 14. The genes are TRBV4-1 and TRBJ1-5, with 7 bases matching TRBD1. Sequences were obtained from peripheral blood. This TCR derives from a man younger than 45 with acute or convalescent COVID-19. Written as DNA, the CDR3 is TGCGCCAGCAGCCAAGCGCTTCGGACAGGCCAGCACCATCAGCCCCAGCATTTT. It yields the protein CASSQALRTGQHHQPQHF.